This TCR beta chain was captured in a study of shared clonotypes between healthy human individuals. At the level of the study: The plates for each donor numbered three CD4 naive, three CD4 memory, two CD8 naive and one CD8 memory. Findings and limits, study-wide: Naive CD4 clonotypes were shared across a few donors at 4.5% to 6.5%.

Each sorted subset replicate got 200 ng genomic DNA, around 29,000 genomes. Measured with immunoSEQ multiplex PCR; TCRdb has only the in-frame clones, and not every one. The repertoire includes over 300,000 clones, 87% of them detected once, and around 15% sits in the top ten. Concerning this clone itself: Antigen unknown.

J gave up 2 bases and V 4 bases, and 13 bases lay outside the gene matches. The CDR3 runs 17 residues. The germline V gene encodes CDR1 SGHAT and CDR2 FQNNGV. The sample consisted of memory CD8+ T cells sorted from blood. Specified subset: CD45RO+ cells pooled with CCR7-negative TemRA cells. The chain joins TRBV11-2 to TRBJ2-7, with 8 bases aligning to TRBD1. The receptor comes from a man in his late teens or twenties in good health. The CDR3 DNA is TGTGCCAGCAGCTCGAAAACCGGACAGGGAATCCCCTACGAGCAGTACTTC. Translated, it gives CASSSKTGQGIPYEQYF.